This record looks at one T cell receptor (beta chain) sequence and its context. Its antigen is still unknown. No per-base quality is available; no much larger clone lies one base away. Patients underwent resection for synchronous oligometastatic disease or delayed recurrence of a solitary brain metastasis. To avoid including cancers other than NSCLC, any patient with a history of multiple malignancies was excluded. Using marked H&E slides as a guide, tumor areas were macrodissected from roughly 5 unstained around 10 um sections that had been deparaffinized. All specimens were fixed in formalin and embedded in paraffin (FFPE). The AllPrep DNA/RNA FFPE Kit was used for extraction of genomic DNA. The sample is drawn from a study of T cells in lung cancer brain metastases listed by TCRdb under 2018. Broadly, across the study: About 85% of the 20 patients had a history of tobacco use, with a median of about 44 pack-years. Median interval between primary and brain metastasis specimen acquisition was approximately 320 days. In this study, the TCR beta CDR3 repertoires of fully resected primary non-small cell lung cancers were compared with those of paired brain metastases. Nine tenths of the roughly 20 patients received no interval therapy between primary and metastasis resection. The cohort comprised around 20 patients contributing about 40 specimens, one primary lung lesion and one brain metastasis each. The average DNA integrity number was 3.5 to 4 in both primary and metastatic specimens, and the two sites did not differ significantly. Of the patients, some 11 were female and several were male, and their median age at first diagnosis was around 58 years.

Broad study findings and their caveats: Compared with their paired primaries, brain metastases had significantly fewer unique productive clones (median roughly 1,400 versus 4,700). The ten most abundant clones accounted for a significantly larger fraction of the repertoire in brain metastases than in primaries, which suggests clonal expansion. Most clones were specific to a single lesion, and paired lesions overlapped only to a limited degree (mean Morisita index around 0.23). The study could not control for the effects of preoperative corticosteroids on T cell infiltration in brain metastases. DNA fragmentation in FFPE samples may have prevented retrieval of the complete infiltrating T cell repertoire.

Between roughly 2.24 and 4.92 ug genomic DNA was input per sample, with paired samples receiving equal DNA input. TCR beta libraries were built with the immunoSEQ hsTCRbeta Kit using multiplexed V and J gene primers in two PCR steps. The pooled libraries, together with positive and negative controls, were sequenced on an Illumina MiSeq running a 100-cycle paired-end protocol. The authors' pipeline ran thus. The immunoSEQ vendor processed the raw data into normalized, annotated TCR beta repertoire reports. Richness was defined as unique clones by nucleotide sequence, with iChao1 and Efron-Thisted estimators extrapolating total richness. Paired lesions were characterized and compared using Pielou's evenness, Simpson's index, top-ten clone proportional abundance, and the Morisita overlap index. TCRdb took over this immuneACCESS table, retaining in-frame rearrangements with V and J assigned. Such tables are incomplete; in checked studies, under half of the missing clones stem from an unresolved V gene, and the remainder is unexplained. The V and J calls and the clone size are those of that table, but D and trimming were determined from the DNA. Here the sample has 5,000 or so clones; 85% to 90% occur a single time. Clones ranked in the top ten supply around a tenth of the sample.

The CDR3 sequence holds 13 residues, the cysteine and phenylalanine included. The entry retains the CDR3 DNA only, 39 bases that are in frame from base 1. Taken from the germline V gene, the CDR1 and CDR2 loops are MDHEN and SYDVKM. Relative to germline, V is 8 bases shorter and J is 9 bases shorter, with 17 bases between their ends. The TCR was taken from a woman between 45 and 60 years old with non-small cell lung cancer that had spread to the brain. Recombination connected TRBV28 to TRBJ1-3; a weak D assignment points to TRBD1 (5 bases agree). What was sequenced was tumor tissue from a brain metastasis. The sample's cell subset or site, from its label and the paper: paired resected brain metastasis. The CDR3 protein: CASREPGASTIYF. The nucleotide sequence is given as TGTGCCAGCCGGGAACCCGGGGCCAGCACCATATATTTT.